Listed below are T cell receptor beta chains from one sample, sequenced in a study of T cell changes during pregnancy in multiple sclerosis. Profiled with immunoSEQ multiplex PCR; TCRdb holds only in-frame clones, not every one. The sample contains around 100,000 clones, 75% to 95% of which appear only once. The material was peripheral blood, obtained in the second trimester of pregnancy. These receptors came from a female donor in good health, enrolled as a control in a pregnancy study. Each CDR3 is given with its conserved first and last residue. The order of the fields is J gene, V gene, CDR3 protein.

J: TRBJ2-3
V: TRBV11-2
CDR3: CASSTRLAGGPDTQYF

J: TRBJ2-7
V: TRBV4-1
CDR3: CASSPPTSGGSYEQYF

J: TRBJ2-2
V: TRBV5-1
CDR3: CASSLDLAGFPNTGELFF

J: TRBJ2-3
V: TRBV7-6
CDR3: CASSLSRVHRDTQYF

J: TRBJ1-5
V: TRBV6-5
CDR3: CASSYSGGDQPQHF

J: TRBJ1-1
V: TRBV19
CDR3: CASSMAGRLWELMNTEAFF

J: TRBJ2-7
V: TRBV28
CDR3: CASSSVHEQYF

J: TRBJ1-1
V: TRBV28
CDR3: CASSLWRRATEAFF

J: TRBJ2-7
V: TRBV6-5
CDR3: CASSYSGAFSYEQYF

J: TRBJ2-5
V: TRBV7-2
CDR3: CASSFRGGTQYF

J: TRBJ1-1
V: TRBV6-1
CDR3: CASSSGAGFGEAFF

J: TRBJ1-5
V: TRBV6-1
CDR3: CASNLRGSNQPQHF

J: TRBJ2-5
V: TRBV7-9
CDR3: CASSQPGLASKETQYF

J: TRBJ1-1
V: TRBV27
CDR3: CASSLAFNRAAFF

J: TRBJ2-7
V: TRBV28
CDR3: CASSYPGRGHEQYF

J: TRBJ1-1
V: TRBV6-1
CDR3: CASSEYYGGVNTEAFF

J: TRBJ2-1
V: TRBV11-2
CDR3: CASSLDLSGRAYEQFF

J: TRBJ1-1
V: TRBV7-2
CDR3: CASRPDGLRSAFF

J: TRBJ1-4
V: TRBV27
CDR3: CASSRSSLLNEKLFF

J: TRBJ1-4
V: TRBV6-6
CDR3: CASSLGGSREKLFF

J: TRBJ1-1
V: TRBV5-1
CDR3: CASSPAGGARDTEAFF

J: TRBJ1-2
V: TRBV30
CDR3: CAWSALMAGGYGYTF

J: TRBJ2-3
V: TRBV29-1
CDR3: CSAEQGAGGADTQYF

J: TRBJ1-6
V: TRBV5-6
CDR3: CASSFSGTGGSVNRPLHF

J: TRBJ1-2
V: TRBV6-5
CDR3: CASTRDRGWYGYTF

J: TRBJ1-5
V: TRBV28
CDR3: CASTPQGFRQPQHF

J: TRBJ1-2
V: TRBV7-9
CDR3: CASSLGLGYTF

J: TRBJ1-5
V: TRBV7-2
CDR3: CASSLTQGTLRQPQHF

J: TRBJ1-6
V: TRBV2
CDR3: CASLVEGPGSPLHF

J: TRBJ2-7
V: TRBV5-1
CDR3: CASSLLAGAAGEQYF

J: TRBJ2-2
V: TRBV5-1
CDR3: CASSLAVTGSTGELFF

J: TRBJ2-2
V: TRBV15
CDR3: CATSRDPSGGDTGELFF

J: TRBJ2-5
V: TRBV9
CDR3: CASSAPGGRETQYF

J: TRBJ1-5
V: TRBV28
CDR3: CASSIQGHNQPQHF

J: TRBJ2-3
V: TRBV15
CDR3: CATSRGPLQREDPVTQYF

J: TRBJ1-4
V: TRBV19
CDR3: CASSRTGAHEKLFF

J: TRBJ2-1
V: TRBV5-1
CDR3: CASSFILAGHNEQFF

J: TRBJ2-1
V: TRBV7-9
CDR3: CASRTGTGSDYNEQFF

J: TRBJ1-5
V: TRBV18
CDR3: CASSITGHGNQPQHF

J: TRBJ2-3
V: TRBV4-1
CDR3: CASSQWGGGTDTQYF

J: TRBJ2-2
V: TRBV5-1
CDR3: CASHTGTSGGIGELFF

J: TRBJ2-5
V: TRBV7-2
CDR3: CASSLGPGGEYF

J: TRBJ2-3
V: TRBV30
CDR3: CALTGGTDTQYF

J: TRBJ2-3
V: TRBV7-7
CDR3: CASSLGAGADTQYF

J: TRBJ2-7
V: TRBV7-7
CDR3: CASSQSPGQGVQYF

J: TRBJ1-3
V: TRBV6-5
CDR3: CASSYSRTGGGNTIYF

J: TRBJ1-3
V: TRBV5-4
CDR3: CASSLDPQRGNTIYF

J: TRBJ2-5
V: TRBV7-9
CDR3: CASSRGQQYQETQYF

J: TRBJ1-2
V: TRBV14
CDR3: CASSPGAGVYGYTF

J: TRBJ2-1
V: TRBV6-1
CDR3: CASSEYGGRGDEQFF

J: TRBJ2-3
V: TRBV4-3
CDR3: CASSLRTRISTDTQYF

J: TRBJ2-7
V: TRBV5-5
CDR3: CASSLGWDWSYEQYF

J: TRBJ2-7
V: TRBV7-2
CDR3: CASSLGVSGSSEQYF

J: TRBJ1-4
V: TRBV11-2
CDR3: CASSANRGPVNEKLFF